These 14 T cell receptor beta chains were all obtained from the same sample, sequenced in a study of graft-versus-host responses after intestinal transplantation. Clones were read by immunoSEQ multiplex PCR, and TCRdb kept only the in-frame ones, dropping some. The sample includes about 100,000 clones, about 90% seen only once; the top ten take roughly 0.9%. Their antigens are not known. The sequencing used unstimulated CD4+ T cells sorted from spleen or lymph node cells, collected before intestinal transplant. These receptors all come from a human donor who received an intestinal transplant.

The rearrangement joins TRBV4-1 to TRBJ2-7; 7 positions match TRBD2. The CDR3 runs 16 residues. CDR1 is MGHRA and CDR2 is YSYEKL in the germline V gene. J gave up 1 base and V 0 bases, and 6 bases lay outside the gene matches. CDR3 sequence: CASSQDGGLESYEQYF. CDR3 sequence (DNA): TGCGCCAGCAGCCAAGACGGGGGGTTGGAATCCTACGAGCAGTACTTC.

Here the CDR3 reads CASSLDRGSVETQYF. CDR3 coding DNA: TGCGCCAGCAGCTTGGACAGGGGATCCGTAGAGACCCAGTACTTC. The chain combines TRBV5-1 with TRBJ2-5, with TRBD1 matching over 7 bases. Germline trimming cut 0 bases from V and 4 bases from J; bases unmatched to any gene: 6. The V gene's germline CDR1 is SGHRS and CDR2 YFSETQ. There are 15 residues in the CDR3.

The CDR3: CASSILGRGNTEAFF. The CDR3 DNA sequence: TGTGCCAGTAGTATTCTAGGGAGGGGTAACACTGAAGCTTTCTTT. The chain has TRBV19 and TRBJ1-1; perhaps TRBD1 as D (5 bases). Germline V CDR1 and CDR2: LNHDA, SQIVND (reference sequence). The CDR3 has 15 amino acids. With 3 bases removed from V and 2 bases from J, the gap between germline ends came to 13 bases.

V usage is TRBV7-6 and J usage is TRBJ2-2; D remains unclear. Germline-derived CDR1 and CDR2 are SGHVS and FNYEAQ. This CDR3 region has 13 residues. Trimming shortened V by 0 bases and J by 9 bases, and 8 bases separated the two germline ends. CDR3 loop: CASSLAASRELFF. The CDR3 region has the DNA TGTGCCAGCAGCTTAGCGGCCAGCCGGGAGCTGTTTTTT.

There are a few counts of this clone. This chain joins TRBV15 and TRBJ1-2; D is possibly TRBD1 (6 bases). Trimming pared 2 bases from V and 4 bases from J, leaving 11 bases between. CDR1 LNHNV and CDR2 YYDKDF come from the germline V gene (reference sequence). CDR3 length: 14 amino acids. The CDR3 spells CATSRPEGVYGYTF. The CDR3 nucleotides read TGTGCCACCAGCAGACCCGAGGGGGTCTATGGCTACACCTTC.

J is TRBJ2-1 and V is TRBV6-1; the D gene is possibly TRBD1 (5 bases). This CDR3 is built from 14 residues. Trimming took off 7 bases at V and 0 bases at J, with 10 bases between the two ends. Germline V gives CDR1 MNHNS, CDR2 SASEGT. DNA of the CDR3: TGTGCCAGCAAGGGGAACCCCTCCTACAATGAGCAGTTCTTC. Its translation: CASKGNPSYNEQFF.

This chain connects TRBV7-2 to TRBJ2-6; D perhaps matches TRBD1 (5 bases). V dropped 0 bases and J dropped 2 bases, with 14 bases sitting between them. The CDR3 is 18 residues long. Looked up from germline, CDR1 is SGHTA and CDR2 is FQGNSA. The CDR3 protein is CASSLAPGRVAGANVLTF. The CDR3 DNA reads TGTGCCAGCAGCTTAGCCCCGGGCAGGGTGGCTGGGGCCAACGTCCTGACTTTC.

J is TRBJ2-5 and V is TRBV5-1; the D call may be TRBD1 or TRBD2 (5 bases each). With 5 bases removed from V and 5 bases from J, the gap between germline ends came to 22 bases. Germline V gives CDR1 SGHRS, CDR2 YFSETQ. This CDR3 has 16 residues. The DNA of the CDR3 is TGCGCCAGCAGGCAGACCCCGAGGGGCGCGTGGGAGACCCAGTACTTC. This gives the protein CASRQTPRGAWETQYF.

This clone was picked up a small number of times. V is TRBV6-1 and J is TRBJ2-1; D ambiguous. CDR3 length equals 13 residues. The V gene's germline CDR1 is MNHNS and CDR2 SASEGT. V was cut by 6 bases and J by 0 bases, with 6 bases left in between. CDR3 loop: CASRSNSYNEQFF. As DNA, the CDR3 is TGTGCCAGCAGATCTAACTCCTACAATGAGCAGTTCTTC.

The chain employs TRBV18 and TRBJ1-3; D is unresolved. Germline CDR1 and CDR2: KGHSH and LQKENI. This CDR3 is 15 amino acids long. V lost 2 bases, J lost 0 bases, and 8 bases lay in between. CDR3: CASSPMDLSGNTIYF. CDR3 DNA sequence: TGTGCCAGCTCACCAATGGACCTCTCTGGAAACACCATATATTTT.

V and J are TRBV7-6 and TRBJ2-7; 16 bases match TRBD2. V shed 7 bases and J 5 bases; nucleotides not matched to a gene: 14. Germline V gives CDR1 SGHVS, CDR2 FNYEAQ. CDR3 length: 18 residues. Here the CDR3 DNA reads TGTGCCAGCACCATGGGACTAGCGGGAGGGTCTGATTTCGACGAGCAGTACTTC. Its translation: CASTMGLAGGSDFDEQYF. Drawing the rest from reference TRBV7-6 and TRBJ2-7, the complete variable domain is GAGVSQSPRYKVTKRGQDVALRCDPISGHVSLYWYRQALGQGPEFLTYFNYEAQQDKSGLPNDRFSAERPEGSISTLTIQRTEQRDSAMYRCASTMGLAGGSDFDEQYFGPGTRLTVT.

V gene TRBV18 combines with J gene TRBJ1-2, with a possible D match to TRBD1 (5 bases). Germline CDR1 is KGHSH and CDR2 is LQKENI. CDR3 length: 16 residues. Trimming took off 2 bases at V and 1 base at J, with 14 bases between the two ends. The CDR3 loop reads CASSPMDTAINYGYTF. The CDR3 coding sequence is TGTGCCAGCTCACCAATGGACACGGCCATTAACTATGGCTACACCTTC.

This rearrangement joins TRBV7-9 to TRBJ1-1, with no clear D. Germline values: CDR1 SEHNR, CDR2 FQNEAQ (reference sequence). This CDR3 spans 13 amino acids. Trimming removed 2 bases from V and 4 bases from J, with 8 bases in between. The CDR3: CASSLLTVTEAFF. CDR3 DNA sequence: TGTGCCAGCAGCTTACTTACGGTCACTGAAGCTTTCTTT.

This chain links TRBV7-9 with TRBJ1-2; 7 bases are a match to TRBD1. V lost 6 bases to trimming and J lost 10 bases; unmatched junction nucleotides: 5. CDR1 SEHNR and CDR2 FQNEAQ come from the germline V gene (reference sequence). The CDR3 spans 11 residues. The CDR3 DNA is TGTGCCAGCAGTAGGGACAGCAACTACACCTTC. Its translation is CASSRDSNYTF. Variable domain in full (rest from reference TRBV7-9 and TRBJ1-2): DTGVSQNPRHKITKRGQNVTFRCDPISEHNRLYWYRQTLGQGPEFLTYFQNEAQLEKSRLLSDRFSAERPKGSFSTLEIQRTEQGDSAMYLCASSRDSNYTFGSGTRLTVV.